Below are 24 T cell receptor beta chains sequenced from a single sample in a study of shared clonotypes between healthy human individuals. The method was immunoSEQ multiplex PCR; TCRdb's version includes in-frame clones alone and lacks a portion of them. This sample has about 1.1 million clones, with 60% to 80% found just once. The sample comprised memory CD4+ T cells from PBMCs. Subset: CD45RA-negative fraction. The source is a man in his late teens or twenties in good health. Some clones in this sample may be carry-over from other donors' samples.

The chain has TRBV2 and TRBJ1-4; the D gene is possibly TRBD1 (6 bases). The germline gives CDR1 SNHLY, CDR2 FYNNEI. The V and J ends lost 5 bases and 0 bases respectively, with 10 bases between them. This CDR3 is built from 15 residues. CDR3 amino acids: CASSWGAATNEKLFF. The CDR3 bases are TGTGCCAGCAGTTGGGGGGCTGCAACTAATGAAAAACTGTTTTTT.

The chain has TRBV5-8 and TRBJ1-1; D is unclear. The germline V and J ends were trimmed by 9 bases and 2 bases, with 8 bases remaining between them. The germline gives CDR1 SGHTS, CDR2 YDEGEE. This CDR3 comprises 11 residues. The DNA for the CDR3 is TGTGCCACCGCATATAACACTGAAGCTTTCTTT. Translation gives CATAYNTEAFF. The full variable domain, its missing parts supplied by reference TRBV5-8 and TRBJ1-1, is EAGVTQSPTHLIKTRGQQATLRCSPISGHTSVYWYQQALGLGLQFLLWYDEGEERNRGNFPPRFSGRQFPNYSSELNVNALELEDSALYLCATAYNTEAFFGQGTRLTVV.

This clone has more than one count but fewer than ten. This rearrangement joins TRBV5-1 to TRBJ2-5; D is unresolved. The CDR3 has 14 residues. From germline, CDR1 is SGHRS and CDR2 YFSETQ. Trimming left V 2 bases short and J 4 bases short, with 12 bases between. CDR3 DNA sequence: TGCGCCAGCAGCTTAGGTTGGGTATCAGAGACCCAGTACTTC. This encodes CASSLGWVSETQYF.

V is TRBV7-8 and J is TRBJ2-1; 12 bases line up with TRBD2. CDR1 is SGHVS and CDR2 is FQNEAQ in the germline V gene. This CDR3 is 20 amino acids long. With V trimmed by 3 bases and J by 0 bases, 12 bases remained unmatched. The CDR3 sequence is CASSFGRLAGGRDSYNEQFF. DNA for the CDR3: TGTGCCAGCAGCTTCGGCCGGCTAGCGGGAGGGCGCGACTCCTACAATGAGCAGTTCTTC. Drawing the rest from reference TRBV7-8 and TRBJ2-1, the complete variable domain is GAGVSQSPRYKVAKRGQDVALRCDPISGHVSLFWYQQALGQGPEFLTYFQNEAQLDKSGLPSDRFFAERPEGSVSTLKIQRTQQEDSAVYLCASSFGRLAGGRDSYNEQFFGPGTRLTVL.

The rearrangement links TRBV5-1 to TRBJ2-7; D gene ambiguous. Germline V gene lookup returns CDR1 SGHRS and CDR2 YFSETQ. The V end was cut by 0 bases, the J end by 3 bases, with 10 bases between. The CDR3 has 14 residues. CDR3 residues: CASSLGPGGYEQYF. Here the CDR3 DNA reads TGCGCCAGCAGCTTGGGCCCTGGTGGCTACGAGCAGTACTTC. Filled out from reference TRBV5-1 and TRBJ2-7, the complete variable domain reads KAGVTQTPRYLIKTRGQQVTLSCSPISGHRSVSWYQQTPGQGLQFLFEYFSETQRNKGNFPGRFSGRQFSNSRSEMNVSTLELGDSALYLCASSLGPGGYEQYFGPGTRLTVT.

The chain has TRBV10-1 and TRBJ2-5; 7 bases agree with TRBD1. This CDR3 is 15 amino acids long. J was trimmed by 1 base and V by 10 bases; bases with no gene match: 12. Germline CDR1 reads WNHNN; CDR2 reads SYGVQD (reference sequence). CDR3 residues: CATSSGQAGQETQYF. For the CDR3, the DNA is TGCGCCACCTCATCCGGACAGGCGGGCCAAGAGACCCAGTACTTC.

V and J are TRBV30 and TRBJ2-5; 9 bases match TRBD2. From germline, CDR1 is GTSNPN and CDR2 SVGIG (reference sequence). After removal of 3 bases from V and 6 bases from J, the junction contained 8 bases not matched to a gene. The CDR3 contains 14 residues. CDR3 in amino acids: CAWSPGTSWQTQYF. In DNA, the CDR3 is TGTGCCTGGAGCCCCGGGACTAGCTGGCAGACCCAGTACTTC.

In the case of this clone: With only one base between it and a far larger clone, this is likely a read error. This specimen includes other DNA sequences encoding the same CDR3. The V and J genes are TRBV27 and TRBJ2-1, with 8 bases lining up with TRBD2. Germline values: CDR1 MNHEY, CDR2 SMNVEV (reference sequence). The CDR3 is 15 residues long. J gave up 6 bases and V 6 bases, and 10 bases lay outside the gene matches. CDR3 sequence (DNA): TGTGCCAGCAGCTACAGGCGGGAGGTTCCCAATGAGCAGTTCTTC. This gives the protein CASSYRREVPNEQFF.

This clone was found once. The chain carries TRBV19 and TRBJ2-7; unclear D gene. Germline V gene sequence: CDR1 LNHDA, CDR2 SQIVND (reference sequence). The V end was cut by 5 bases, the J end by 3 bases, with 14 bases between. This CDR3 spans 14 amino acids. The CDR3 is CASSPGPNGYEQYF. CDR3 DNA sequence: TGTGCCAGTAGTCCCGGGCCCAATGGCTACGAGCAGTACTTC.

For the CDR3, the DNA is TGTGCCAGCAGCTTACGGCGCGGGTTAACCTACACCGGGGAGCTGTTTTTT. It yields the protein CASSLRRGLTYTGELFF. The V call is TRBV7-2, the J call TRBJ2-2; tentative D call: TRBD2 (5 bases). The V gene lost 2 bases and the J gene lost 3 bases, with 16 bases spanning the gap. The germline V gene has CDR1 SGHTA and CDR2 FQGNSA. This CDR3 spans 17 amino acids. Drawing the rest from reference TRBV7-2 and TRBJ2-2, the complete variable domain is GAGVSQSPSNKVTEKGKDVELRCDPISGHTALYWYRQSLGQGLEFLIYFQGNSAPDKSGLPSDRFSAERTGGSVSTLTIQRTQQEDSAVYLCASSLRRGLTYTGELFFGEGSRLTVL.

The chain recombines TRBV25-1 with TRBJ2-1, with 9 bases fitting TRBD2. This CDR3 is 15 amino acids long. V dropped 5 bases and J dropped 2; count of bases not matched to a gene: 4. The germline gives CDR1 MGHDK, CDR2 SYGVNS. This CDR3 reads CASSPAGGPYNEQFF. CDR3 bases: TGTGCCAGCAGTCCGGCGGGAGGGCCCTACAATGAGCAGTTCTTC.

This chain joins TRBV14 and TRBJ2-3; TRBD2 agrees at 7 bases. CDR1 is SGHDN, CDR2 FVKESK, per germline. There are 16 residues in the CDR3. The V and J ends lost 3 bases and 3 bases, in that order; junction bases with no gene match: 9. CDR3 nucleotides: TGTGCCAGCAGCCAGATTGTGTCTAGCGGAACAGATACGCAGTATTTT. Its translation: CASSQIVSSGTDTQYF. The entire variable domain, with the rest obtained from reference TRBV14 and TRBJ2-3, is as follows: EAGVTQFPSHSVIEKGQTVTLRCDPISGHDNLYWYRRVMGKEIKFLLHFVKESKQDESGMPNNRFLAERTGGTYSTLKVQPAELEDSGVYFCASSQIVSSGTDTQYFGPGTRLTVL.

For this clone: The same CDR3 is also encoded by other DNA sequences in this sample. J is TRBJ1-5 and V is TRBV30, with 7 bases identical to TRBD1. Germline V gene sequence: CDR1 GTSNPN, CDR2 SVGIG (reference sequence). The CDR3 totals 15 residues. The ends lost 0 bases at V and 3 bases at J; junction bases unmatched: 5. Here the CDR3 DNA reads TGTGCCTGGAGTGTACTTGGGACAGTCAATCAGCCCCAGCATTTT. It encodes CAWSVLGTVNQPQHF.

This rearrangement joins TRBV29-1 to TRBJ2-7, with 8 bases aligning to TRBD1. Germline-derived CDR1 and CDR2 are SQVTM and ANQGSEA. The CDR3 has 17 amino acids. With 6 bases clipped from V and 1 base from J, the junction kept 17 bases outside the gene matches. The CDR3 DNA sequence: TGCAGCGTCCTACGCCGGGGGTGGCAGGGGGCTTCCTACGAGCAGTACTTC. Encoded protein: CSVLRRGWQGASYEQYF.

This clone appeared a few times. The chain joins TRBV11-2 to TRBJ2-1, with D uncertain. The CDR3 totals 18 residues. V lost 2 bases, J lost 0 bases, and 17 bases lay in between. Germline values: CDR1 SGHAT, CDR2 FQNNGV. CDR3 in DNA: TGTGCCAGCAGCTTATTTCTAGGTGAAATCAGCTCCTACAATGAGCAGTTCTTC. Amino acid sequence: CASSLFLGEISSYNEQFF.

Concerning this clone itself: The sample has other DNA sequences that encode this CDR3 too. The CDR3 sequence is CASSQGDSYEQYF. In DNA form, the CDR3 reads TGCGCCAGCAGCCAAGGAGACTCCTACGAGCAGTACTTC. This rearrangement joins TRBV4-1 to TRBJ2-7; D unclear. Per the germline V gene, CDR1 is MGHRA and CDR2 is YSYEKL. The CDR3 length is 13 residues. Trimming took 1 base from V and 0 from J, leaving 4 bases between them.

V gene TRBV6-6 combines with J gene TRBJ2-7; tentative D call: TRBD1 (7 bases). This CDR3 region has 14 residues. V lost 5 bases and J 2 bases, leaving 13 bases between the germline ends. Germline CDR1 reads MNHNY; CDR2 reads SVGAGI (reference sequence). This CDR3 is CASSTGDRTYEQYF. CDR3 DNA sequence: TGTGCCAGCAGTACGGGGGACAGAACCTACGAGCAGTACTTC.

V is TRBV2 and J is TRBJ2-3; 7 positions match TRBD2. The CDR3 consists of 13 residues. Germline values: CDR1 SNHLY, CDR2 FYNNEI. With 6 bases clipped from V and 4 bases from J, the junction kept 4 bases outside the gene matches. The CDR3 protein is CASSGGRADTQYF. Written as DNA, the CDR3 is TGTGCCAGCAGCGGCGGGAGAGCAGATACGCAGTATTTT. Based on the CDR3 plus reference TRBV2 and TRBJ2-3, the full variable domain is EPEVTQTPSHQVTQMGQEVILRCVPISNHLYFYWYRQILGQKVEFLVSFYNNEISEKSEIFDDQFSVERPDGSNFTLKIRSTKLEDSAMYFCASSGGRADTQYFGPGTRLTVL.

The CDR3: CAIGGSGNTIYF. In DNA, the CDR3 is TGTGCCATCGGGGGGTCTGGAAACACCATATATTTT. The V and J genes are TRBV10-3 and TRBJ1-3, with a weak D call TRBD1 (5 bases). V lost 8 bases to trimming and J lost 1 base, with 6 bases between them. The CDR3 length is 12 residues. The V gene's germline CDR1 is ENHRY and CDR2 SYGVKD.

A word on this clone: Sequence at one end of the junction differs from germline and may be a read error. Other DNA sequences in this specimen translate into the identical CDR3. The DNA for the CDR3 is TGTGCCAGCAGTACGAGGGAGGGAGGGAACACTGAGGCTTTCTTT. Encoded protein: CASSTREGGNTEAFF. This chain connects TRBV6-6 to TRBJ1-1; no clear D. CDR3 length: 15 residues. Germline-derived CDR1 and CDR2 are MNHNY and SVGAGI (reference sequence).

This clone was seen repeatedly, ten times or more. The chain joins TRBV2 to TRBJ1-3, with 7 bases aligning to TRBD1. Germline loops: CDR1 SNHLY, CDR2 FYNNEI. The V segment lost 6 bases and the J segment 3 bases; nucleotides outside the gene matches: 8. The CDR3 covers 15 residues. The CDR3 loop reads CASRKSGQSGNTIYF. DNA for the CDR3: TGTGCCAGCAGAAAGTCGGGACAGAGTGGAAACACCATATATTTT.

The rearrangement joins TRBV7-2 to TRBJ2-2; TRBD2 is a possible D gene (6 bases). The CDR3 sequence is 15 residues long. V was pared by 1 base and J by 4 bases, with 10 bases between. Germline CDR1 is SGHTA and CDR2 is FQGNSA. The CDR3 sequence: CASSLGRTTTGELFF. In DNA form, the CDR3 reads TGTGCCAGCAGCTTAGGCAGGACTACCACCGGGGAGCTGTTTTTT.

V gene TRBV11-1 combines with J gene TRBJ1-2, with D possibly TRBD1 on 5 matching bases. V was pared by 5 bases and J by 4 bases, with 11 bases between. Germline lookup yields CDR1 SGHAT and CDR2 FQDESV (reference sequence). The CDR3 is made up of 13 amino acids. The CDR3 region has the DNA TGTGCCAGCAGCCTTCCAAGGGGCTATGGCTACACCTTC. This sequence encodes CASSLPRGYGYTF.

The chain has TRBV6-5 and TRBJ2-5; TRBD2 might be the D (6 bases). The CDR3 runs 11 residues. Germline CDR1 and CDR2: MNHEY and SVGAGI. Trimming stripped 6 bases from V and 4 bases from J, with 6 bases between. The CDR3 DNA follows: TGTGCCAGCAGGGGAGGAGAGACCCAGTACTTC. Residues: CASRGGETQYF.